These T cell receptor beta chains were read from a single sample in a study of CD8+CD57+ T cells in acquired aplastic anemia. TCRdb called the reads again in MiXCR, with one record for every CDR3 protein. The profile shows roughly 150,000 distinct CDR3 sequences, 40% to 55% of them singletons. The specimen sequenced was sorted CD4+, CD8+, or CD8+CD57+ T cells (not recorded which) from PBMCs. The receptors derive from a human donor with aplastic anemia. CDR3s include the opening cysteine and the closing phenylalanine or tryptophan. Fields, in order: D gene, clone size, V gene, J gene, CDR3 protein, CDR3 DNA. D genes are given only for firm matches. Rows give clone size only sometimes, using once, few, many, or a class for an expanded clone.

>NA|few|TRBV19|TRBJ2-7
CATRLGHEQYF
TGTGCCACCCGCCTTGGACACGAGCAGTACTTC
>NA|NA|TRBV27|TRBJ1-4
CASRRGATFATNEKLFF
TGTGCCAGCAGAAGGGGTGCAACCTTTGCAACTAATGAAAAACTGTTTTTT
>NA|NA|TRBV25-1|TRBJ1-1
CASSGGTEAFF
TGTGCCAGCAGTGGTGGCACTGAAGCTTTCTTT
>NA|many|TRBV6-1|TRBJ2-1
CASMTGDVGEQFF
TGTGCCAGCATGACGGGAGATGTAGGGGAGCAGTTCTTC
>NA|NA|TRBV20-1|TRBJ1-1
CSASQGHTEAFF
TGCAGTGCTAGCCAGGGACACACTGAAGCTTTCTTT
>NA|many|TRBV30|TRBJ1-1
CAWKATNTEAFF
TGTGCCTGGAAGGCAACGAACACTGAAGCTTTCTTT
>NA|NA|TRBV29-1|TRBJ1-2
CSVGGEASIRGYTF
TGCAGCGTAGGGGGGGAGGCGAGTATTCGTGGCTACACCTTC
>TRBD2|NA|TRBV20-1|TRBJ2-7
CSAGDLLAGCKKQYF
TGCAGTGCTGGGGACTTACTAGCGGGGTGTAAAAAGCAGTACTTC
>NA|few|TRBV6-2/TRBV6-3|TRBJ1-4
CASSYGGRAANEKLFF
TGTGCCAGCAGTTACGGGGGCAGGGCGGCTAATGAAAAACTGTTTTTT
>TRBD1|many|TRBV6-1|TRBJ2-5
CASRGTGGFETQYF
TGTGCCAGCAGGGGTACAGGGGGCTTCGAGACCCAGTACTTC
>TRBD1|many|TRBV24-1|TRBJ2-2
CATSDLQGGRAGELFF
TGTGCCACCAGTGATTTACAGGGGGGTCGGGCCGGGGAGCTGTTTTTT
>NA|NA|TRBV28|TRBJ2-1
CASSFKGDWFF
TGTGCCAGCAGTTTCAAGGGGGACTGGTTCTTC
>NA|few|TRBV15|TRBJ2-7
CATSTTLPAPYEQYF
TGTGCCACCAGCACTACGCTGCCGGCACCCTACGAGCAGTACTTC
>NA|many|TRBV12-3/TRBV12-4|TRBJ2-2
CASSPSMGGTGELFF
TGTGCCAGCAGTCCCTCTATGGGGGGCACCGGGGAGCTGTTTTTT
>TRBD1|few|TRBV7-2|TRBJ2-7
CASSPPGQPYEQYF
TGTGCCAGCAGCCCTCCGGGACAGCCCTACGAGCAGTACTTC
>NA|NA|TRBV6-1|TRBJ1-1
CASIPDNFYTEAFF
TGTGCCAGCATTCCTGACAACTTCTACACTGAAGCTTTCTTT
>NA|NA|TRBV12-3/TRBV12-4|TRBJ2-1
CASSFELSNEQFF
TGTGCCAGCAGTTTCGAACTAAGCAATGAGCAGTTCTTC
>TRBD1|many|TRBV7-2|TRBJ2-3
CASSLQTGDGGTDTQYF
TGTGCCAGCAGCTTACAGACAGGGGACGGCGGCACAGATACGCAGTATTTT
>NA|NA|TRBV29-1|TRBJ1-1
CSVGVSYTDAFF
TGCAGCGTTGGGGTCTCATACACCGACGCTTTCTTT
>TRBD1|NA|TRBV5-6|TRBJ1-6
CASSLDWDSNSPLHF
TGTGCCAGCAGCTTGGATTGGGACAGTAATTCACCCCTCCACTTT
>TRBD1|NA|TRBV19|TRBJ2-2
CASDFGQGLTGGLFF
TGTGCCAGTGATTTTGGACAGGGTCTCACCGGGGGGCTGTTTTTT
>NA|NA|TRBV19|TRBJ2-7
CASSMAGIGSYEQYF
TGTGCCAGTAGTATGGCAGGGATAGGCTCCTACGAGCAGTACTTC
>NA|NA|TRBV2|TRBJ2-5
CASSRDPRGTQYF
TGTGCCAGCAGCCGGGATCCCAGGGGTACCCAGTACTTC
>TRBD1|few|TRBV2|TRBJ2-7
CASRLGTGYDEQYF
TGTGCCAGCCGCCTCGGGACAGGGTACGACGAGCAGTACTTC
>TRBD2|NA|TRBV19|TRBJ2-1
CASSIRALAGVYNEQFF
TGTGCCAGTAGTATAAGGGCACTAGCGGGAGTATACAATGAGCAGTTCTTC
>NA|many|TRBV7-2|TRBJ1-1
CASSRIRQVMNTEAFF
TGTGCCAGCAGCCGTATCCGACAGGTCATGAACACTGAAGCTTTCTTT
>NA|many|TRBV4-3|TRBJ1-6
CASSQVGARGGNSPLHF
TGCGCCAGCAGCCAAGTGGGGGCCCGGGGCGGTAATTCACCCCTCCACTTT
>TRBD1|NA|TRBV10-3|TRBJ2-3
CATAGSEGATDTQYF
TGTGCCACCGCAGGAAGTGAGGGGGCCACAGATACGCAGTATTTT
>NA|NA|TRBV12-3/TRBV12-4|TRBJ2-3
CASSLESTDTQYF
TGTGCCAGCAGCCTAGAAAGCACAGATACGCAGTATTTT
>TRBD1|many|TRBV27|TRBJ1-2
CASSLRQGYGYTF
TGTGCCAGCAGCCTCAGACAGGGATATGGCTACACCTTC
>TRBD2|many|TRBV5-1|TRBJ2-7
CASSLVGVAGTPYEQYF
TGCGCCAGCAGCTTGGTCGGGGTAGCGGGAACCCCCTACGAGCAGTACTTC
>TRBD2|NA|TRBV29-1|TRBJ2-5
CSVDLAGGQGTQYF
TGCAGCGTTGATTTAGCGGGGGGCCAGGGGACCCAGTACTTC
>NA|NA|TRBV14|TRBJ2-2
CASSLQGGLNTGELFF
TGTGCCAGCAGCCTCCAGGGGGGGTTGAACACCGGGGAGCTGTTTTTT
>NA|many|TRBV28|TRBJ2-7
CASSYGTTGEQYF
TGTGCCAGCAGTTATGGCACCACTGGCGAGCAGTACTTC
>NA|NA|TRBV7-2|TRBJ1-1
CASSLSWGDSEASF
TGTGCCAGCAGCTTATCTTGGGGTGACTCTGAAGCTTCCTTT
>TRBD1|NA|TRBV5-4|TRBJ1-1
CASSSGQEAFF
TGTGCCAGCAGTTCGGGACAGGAAGCTTTCTTT
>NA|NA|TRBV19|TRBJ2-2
CASRPQGSNTGELFF
TGTGCCAGTAGACCTCAGGGCTCGAACACCGGGGAGCTGTTTTTT
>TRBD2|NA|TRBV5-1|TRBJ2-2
CASSLALAGGGELFF
TGCGCCAGCAGCTTGGCCCTAGCGGGAGGCGGGGAGCTGTTTTTT
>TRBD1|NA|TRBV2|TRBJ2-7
CASSSGTVNF
TGTGCCAGCAGTTCCGGGACAGTAAACTTC
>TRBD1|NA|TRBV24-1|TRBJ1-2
CATSDLGGGQGAINYGYTF
TGTGCCACCAGTGATTTGGGGGGGGGACAGGGGGCGATAAACTATGGCTACACCTTC
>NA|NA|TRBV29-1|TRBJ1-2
CSVSGALDYGYTF
TGCAGCGTTTCAGGGGCCCTTGACTATGGCTACACCTTC
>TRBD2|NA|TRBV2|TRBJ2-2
CASSGLAGDTGELFF
TGTGCCAGCAGTGGACTAGCGGGAGATACCGGGGAGCTGTTTTTT
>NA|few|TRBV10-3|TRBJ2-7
CAISDSIGEQYF
TGTGCCATCAGTGACTCGATAGGGGAGCAGTACTTC
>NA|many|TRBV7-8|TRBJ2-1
CASSPRDYENNEQFF
TGTGCCAGCAGCCCCCGAGACTACGAGAACAATGAGCAGTTCTTC
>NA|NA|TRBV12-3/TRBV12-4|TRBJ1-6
CANTGRLNSPLHF
TGTGCCAACACGGGACGACTTAATTCACCCCTCCACTTT
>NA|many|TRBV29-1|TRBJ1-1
CSVGHEHTEAFF
TGCAGCGTTGGTCATGAACACACTGAAGCTTTCTTT
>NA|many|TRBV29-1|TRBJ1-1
CSVVRLRNTEAFF
TGCAGCGTTGTACGGCTTCGAAACACTGAAGCTTTCTTT
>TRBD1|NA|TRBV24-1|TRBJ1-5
CATSDPGTGLNQPQHF
TGTGCCACCAGTGATCCCGGGACAGGCCTCAATCAGCCCCAGCATTTT
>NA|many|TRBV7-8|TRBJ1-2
CASSPPGSRERGYTF
TGTGCCAGCAGTCCACCCGGCTCCAGGGAGAGGGGCTACACCTTC
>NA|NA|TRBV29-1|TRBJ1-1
CSVGATEAFF
TGCAGCGTTGGAGCCACTGAAGCTTTCTTT
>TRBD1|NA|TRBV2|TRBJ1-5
CASPGQGIRNQPQHF
TGTGCCAGCCCCGGACAGGGGATTCGCAATCAGCCCCAGCATTTT
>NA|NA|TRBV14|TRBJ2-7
CASSQDPGRIHEQYF
TGTGCCAGCAGCCAAGACCCCGGCAGGATCCACGAGCAGTACTTC
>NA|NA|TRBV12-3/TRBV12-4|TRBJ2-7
CASSRPQGPRPSREQYF
TGTGCCAGCAGTCGGCCCCAGGGGCCCCGACCTTCCCGCGAGCAGTACTTC
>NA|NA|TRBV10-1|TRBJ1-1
CASRPRGTEAFF
TGCGCCAGCAGGCCGAGGGGCACTGAAGCTTTCTTT
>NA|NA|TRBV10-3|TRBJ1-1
CAISRTDEETEAFF
TGTGCCATCAGTAGGACCGACGAAGAGACTGAAGCTTTCTTT